This T cell receptor (beta chain) was observed in a study of blood T cell repertoires in COVID-19. Study at large: The United States, Italy and Spain were the sources of the acute and convalescent COVID-19 samples. Nucleic acid was either cDNA or gDNA, and it came from T cells, B-cell-depleted T cells, or PBMCs.

Methods used by the authors: Nucleated cell counts were estimated from reference gene primer amplification. Repertoires were generated with immunoSEQ multiplex PCR, while TCRdb's copy carries only in-frame clones and drops some. V and J calls and clone size are given by that table; D and trimming were obtained from the DNA. The repertoire holds some 250,000 clones, with about 70% as singletons. The V end lost 2 bases, the J end lost 1 base, and 9 bases lay between the germline ends. From germline, CDR1 is SNHLY and CDR2 FYNNEI. The CDR3 totals 14 residues. Sequenced: peripheral blood. This TCR came from a woman older than 75 with acute or convalescent COVID-19. The chain couples TRBV2 to TRBJ2-7; D may be TRBD1 (6 bases). The CDR3 here is CASSEPGQSYEQYF. The CDR3 nucleotides are TGTGCCAGCAGTGAACCTGGACAGTCCTACGAGCAGTACTTC.